A selection of T cell receptor beta chains follows, all from one sample in a study of human T cells and chemical hapten exposure. One entry per CDR3 protein, called by TCRdb with MiXCR from the RACE reads. The sample comprises 210,000 or so distinct CDR3 sequences, approximately 26% of which are singletons, and 2.5% rests with the top ten. Sequenced material: whole blood, taken in connection with sensitization to the hapten diphenylcyclopropenone (DPC). The origin of the receptors is a woman aged 35 to 49 with alopecia areata. Some clones in this sample may be carry-over from other donors' samples. CDR3s include the opening cysteine and the closing phenylalanine or tryptophan. D genes are given only for firm matches. Some rows have no size entry. The others give once, few or many, or a class for an expanded clone.

>TRBJ1-2|18|NA|TRBD1|TRBV6-2/TRBV6-3
CASRTGLQGSGVLHGYTF
TGTGCCAGCAGAACCGGCCTACAGGGGTCGGGGGTCCTTCATGGCTACACCTTC
>TRBJ1-2|13|NA|NA|TRBV9
CASSLQPGRGYTF
TGTGCCAGCAGTCTCCAACCGGGGAGGGGCTACACCTTC
>TRBJ2-1|13|NA|NA|TRBV4-2
CASSQDRRDEQFF
TGTGCCAGCAGCCAAGATCGGCGTGATGAGCAGTTCTTC
>TRBJ2-7|14|NA|TRBD2|TRBV29-1
CSVVLAGGFYEQYF
TGCAGCGTTGTACTAGCGGGAGGATTCTACGAGCAGTACTTC
>TRBJ2-5|14|NA|TRBD1|TRBV7-9
CASSPRTGKETQYF
TGTGCCAGCAGCCCCCGGACAGGGAAAGAGACCCAGTACTTC
>TRBJ2-2|14|many|NA|TRBV29-1
CSVRHQTNTGELFF
TGCAGCGTTCGACACCAAACGAACACCGGGGAGCTGTTTTTT
>TRBJ2-3|15|NA|TRBD2|TRBV10-3
CAISERTSGTDTQYF
TGTGCCATCAGTGAGAGGACTAGCGGCACAGATACGCAGTATTTT
>TRBJ2-3|16|NA|TRBD2|TRBV7-2
CASSSSGTMEGDTQYF
TGTGCCAGCAGCTCGTCCGGGACTATGGAAGGAGATACGCAGTATTTT
>TRBJ2-3|15|NA|NA|TRBV29-1
CSVRKQGTSTDTQYF
TGCAGCGTCCGTAAACAGGGGACTAGCACAGATACGCAGTATTTT
>TRBJ1-2|13|few|NA|TRBV6-5
CASTPAAGYGYTF
TGTGCCAGCACCCCTGCAGCTGGGTATGGCTACACCTTC
>TRBJ2-1|15|NA|NA|TRBV6-2/TRBV6-3
CASSYGRLSYNEQFF
TGTGCCAGCAGTTACGGACGGCTCTCCTACAATGAGCAGTTCTTC
>TRBJ2-7|14|NA|NA|TRBV4-3
CASSQDLWLPVQYF
TGCGCCAGCAGCCAAGATCTCTGGCTCCCCGTGCAGTACTTC
>TRBJ2-1|16|many|TRBD1|TRBV9
CASSGWRDRVLNEQFF
TGTGCCAGCAGCGGCTGGCGGGACAGGGTCTTAAATGAGCAGTTCTTC
>TRBJ1-5|14|few|TRBD1|TRBV28
CASTTTGMGQPQHF
TGTGCCAGCACCACGACAGGGATGGGTCAGCCCCAGCATTTT
>TRBJ2-3|20|many|TRBD1|TRBV18
CASSPYLPEPGQAFTDTQYF
TGTGCCAGCTCACCTTACTTACCCGAACCGGGACAGGCTTTCACAGATACGCAGTATTTT
>TRBJ1-5|14|many|NA|TRBV15
CATSRGGSNQPQHF
TGTGCCACCAGCAGAGGGGGAAGCAATCAGCCCCAGCATTTT
>TRBJ2-2|12|once|NA|TRBV10-3
CAIGRVAGELFF
TGTGCCATCGGTCGCGTCGCCGGGGAGCTGTTTTTT
>TRBJ1-1|12|NA|NA|TRBV11-2
CASSLDSAEAFF
TGTGCCAGCAGCTTGGACTCTGCTGAAGCTTTCTTT
>TRBJ1-1|13|NA|TRBD1|TRBV12-3/TRBV12-4
CASSLTGATEAFF
TGTGCCAGCAGTCTAACAGGGGCGACTGAAGCTTTCTTT
>TRBJ1-4|14|once|NA|TRBV6-5
CASSYSFRNEKLFF
TGTGCCAGCAGTTACTCCTTCAGGAATGAAAAACTGTTTTTT
>TRBJ2-1|13|many|TRBD2|TRBV12-3/TRBV12-4
CASSLPRGNEQFF
TGTGCCAGCAGTTTACCGCGGGGGAATGAGCAGTTCTTC
>TRBJ1-1|13|NA|TRBD1|TRBV20-1
CSARQGQNTEAFF
TGCAGTGCAAGACAGGGCCAGAACACTGAAGCTTTCTTT
>TRBJ2-7|13|few|NA|TRBV28
CASIRAGIYEQYF
TGTGCCAGCATCAGAGCGGGCATCTACGAGCAGTACTTC
>TRBJ2-1|13|NA|NA|TRBV2
CASSEERYNEQFF
TGTGCCAGCAGTGAGGAGAGATACAATGAGCAGTTCTTC
>TRBJ1-2|20|NA|TRBD1|TRBV12-3/TRBV12-4
CASSLKIIGFGDRGHYGYTF
TGTGCCAGCAGTTTAAAGATTATTGGTTTCGGGGACAGGGGACACTATGGCTACACCTTC
>TRBJ2-5|15|few|NA|TRBV15
CATSREGRGQETQYF
TGTGCCACCAGCAGAGAGGGCAGGGGCCAAGAGACCCAGTACTTC
>TRBJ1-1|12|many|NA|TRBV29-1
CSVVIGTEEAFF
TGCAGCGTTGTCATAGGGACTGAAGAAGCTTTCTTT
>TRBJ2-1|11|few|NA|TRBV6-1
CAHGRLREQFF
TGTGCCCATGGGCGGCTCAGGGAGCAGTTCTTC
>TRBJ2-5|14|NA|NA|TRBV12-3/TRBV12-4
CASSDTGKDETQYF
TGTGCCAGCAGCGATACCGGAAAAGATGAGACCCAGTACTTC
>TRBJ2-1|15|NA|NA|TRBV7-2
CASSPNGRSNNEQFF
TGTGCCAGCAGCCCAAACGGGCGGAGCAACAATGAGCAGTTCTTC
>TRBJ2-7|12|NA|NA|TRBV20-1
CSAPDDDYEQYF
TGCAGTGCACCGGACGACGACTACGAGCAGTACTTC
>TRBJ2-7|13|NA|NA|TRBV5-1
CASSFREPYEQYF
TGCGCCAGCAGCTTCCGGGAGCCATACGAGCAGTACTTC
>TRBJ2-7|13|NA|NA|TRBV7-2
CASRPRTPYEQYF
TGTGCCAGCAGACCTAGGACCCCCTACGAGCAGTACTTC
>TRBJ2-7|11|few|NA|TRBV7-9
CASSFRQEQYF
TGTGCCAGCAGCTTTCGGCAGGAGCAGTACTTC
>TRBJ2-2|11|NA|NA|TRBV6-2/TRBV6-3
CASSTSGELFF
TGTGCCAGCTCTACATCCGGGGAGCTGTTTTTT
>TRBJ2-1|15|NA|TRBD2|TRBV5-1
CASSLVTSRYNEQFF
TGCGCCAGCAGCTTGGTGACTAGCAGATACAATGAGCAGTTCTTC
>TRBJ1-1|17|few|NA|TRBV6-5
CASSYTQARGLGTEAFF
TGTGCCAGCAGTTACACGCAAGCCCGGGGTTTGGGCACTGAAGCTTTCTTT
>TRBJ1-1|15|NA|NA|TRBV28
CASSLGGRGNTEAFF
TGTGCCAGCAGTTTGGGTGGGAGGGGCAACACTGAAGCTTTCTTT
>TRBJ2-7|16|NA|NA|TRBV6-1
CASSESGGGNSYEQYF
TGTGCCAGCAGTGAAAGCGGTGGCGGGAACTCCTACGAGCAGTACTTC
>TRBJ1-5|13|NA|NA|TRBV20-1
CSARGASDQPQHF
TGCAGTGCTCGCGGGGCCTCCGATCAGCCCCAGCATTTT
>TRBJ2-3|14|many|TRBD2|TRBV29-1
CSASDGGIADTQYF
TGCAGCGCCTCGGACGGGGGGATTGCAGATACGCAGTATTTT
>TRBJ1-4|13|NA|NA|TRBV10-3
CASTRARDEKLFF
TGTGCCTCGACACGGGCACGGGATGAAAAACTGTTTTTT
>TRBJ2-1|16|NA|NA|TRBV7-3
CASSLTGGSSYNEQFF
TGTGCCAGCAGCTTAACGGGGGGAAGCTCCTACAATGAGCAGTTCTTC
>TRBJ2-7|14|few|TRBD2|TRBV10-3
CATEAGVASYEQYF
TGTGCCACCGAAGCGGGGGTTGCCTCCTACGAGCAGTACTTC